This TCR beta chain was sequenced during a study of blood T cell repertoires in COVID-19. Study background: PBMCs, B-cell-depleted T cells, or T cells provided the cDNA or gDNA that made up the material.

Residents of about two dozen US areas, aged about 18 to 95 years, made up the participants. Per the study methods: Amplification of reference gene primers was used by the study to estimate nucleated cell counts. The table came from immunoSEQ multiplex PCR; TCRdb's copy has only in-frame clones and leaves some out. That table furnishes V, J and clone size, whereas the DNA furnished D and trimming. Among more than 300,000 clones listed, approximately 91% were seen once. This TCR derives from a woman aged 30 to 39 who had been exposed to COVID-19. Specimen: PBMCs or T cells enriched from blood (not recorded which).

The CDR3 region has the DNA TGCGCCAGCAGCCAAGGCCAGGGGGATAACTACGAGCAGTACTTC. Translated, it gives CASSQGQGDNYEQYF. The chain joins TRBV4-1 to TRBJ2-7; 7 bases align to TRBD1. Germline-derived CDR1 and CDR2 are MGHRA and YSYEKL. V dropped 1 base and J dropped 3; count of bases not matched to a gene: 6. There are 15 residues in the CDR3.